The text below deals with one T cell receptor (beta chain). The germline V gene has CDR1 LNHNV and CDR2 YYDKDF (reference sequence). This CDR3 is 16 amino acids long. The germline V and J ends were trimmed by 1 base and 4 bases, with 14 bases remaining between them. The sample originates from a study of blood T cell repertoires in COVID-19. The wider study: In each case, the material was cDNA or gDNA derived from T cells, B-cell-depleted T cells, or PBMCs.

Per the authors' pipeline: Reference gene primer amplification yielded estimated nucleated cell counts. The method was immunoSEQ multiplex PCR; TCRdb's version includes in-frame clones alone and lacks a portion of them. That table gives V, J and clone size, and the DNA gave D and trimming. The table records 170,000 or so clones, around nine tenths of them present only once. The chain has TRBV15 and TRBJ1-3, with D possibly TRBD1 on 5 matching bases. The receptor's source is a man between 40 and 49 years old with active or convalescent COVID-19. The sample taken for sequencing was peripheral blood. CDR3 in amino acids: CATSRVGALTGNTIYF. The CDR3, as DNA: TGTGCCACCAGCAGAGTAGGGGCGCTTACCGGAAACACCATATATTTT.